Below are 28 T cell receptor beta chains sequenced from a single sample in a study of shared clonotypes between healthy human individuals. This table comes from immunoSEQ multiplex PCR, and its TCRdb copy is limited to in-frame clones, with some not included. Of roughly 2.1 million clones listed, more than 85% are singletons. Naive-designated CD8 cells lacked CD45RO, were positively enriched for CCR7, and omitted terminally differentiated effector memory CD45RA+ cells. Sequencing was carried out using naive CD8+ T cells from PBMCs. The source of these receptors is a man younger than 35 in good health. Some clones in this sample may be carry-over from other donors' samples.

V and J are TRBV11-2 and TRBJ1-1, with D unresolved. The V gene lost 5 bases and the J gene lost 6 bases, with 10 bases spanning the gap. Germline CDR1 is SGHAT and CDR2 is FQNNGV. The CDR3 runs 12 residues. The CDR3 nucleotides are TGTGCCAGCAGCCATCCCAGCGCTGAAGCTTTCTTT. Protein sequence: CASSHPSAEAFF.

The V gene is TRBV7-2, the J gene TRBJ2-1; D unclear. The length of the CDR3 is 16 residues. CDR1 is SGHTA and CDR2 is FQGNSA in the germline V gene. V lost 2 bases and J lost 2, with 13 bases in between. The CDR3 region has the DNA TGTGCCAGCAGCTTATTATTAGGGCTAGCCTACAATGAGCAGTTCTTC. Its translation is CASSLLLGLAYNEQFF.

The chain couples TRBV19 to TRBJ2-2, with TRBD2 matching over 11 bases. The junction had 6 bases not matched to a gene; V was cut back by 3 bases and J by 3 bases. CDR3 length: 17 residues. Germline CDR1 reads LNHDA; CDR2 reads SQIVND (reference sequence). The CDR3 DNA follows: TGTGCCAGTAGTATTGGTGTAGCGGGAGGGTACACCGGGGAGCTGTTTTTT. Protein: CASSIGVAGGYTGELFF.

The V gene is TRBV28, the J gene TRBJ1-1; no definite D call. The V gene lost 7 bases and the J gene lost 0 bases, with 12 bases spanning the gap. Germline V gene sequence: CDR1 MDHEN, CDR2 SYDVKM. There are 14 residues in the CDR3. CDR3 region: CASIPLGLNTEAFF. The CDR3 region has the DNA TGTGCCAGCATCCCGTTGGGCCTGAACACTGAAGCTTTCTTT.

This clone occurred once. The rearrangement links TRBV27 to TRBJ2-2, with D unclear. Per the germline V gene, CDR1 is MNHEY and CDR2 is SMNVEV (reference sequence). The CDR3 runs 13 residues. Trimming left V 4 bases short and J 3 bases short, with 6 bases between. As DNA, the CDR3 is TGTGCCAGCAGTTCCCTATACACCGGGGAGCTGTTTTTT. Translating gives CASSSLYTGELFF.

Here the CDR3 DNA reads TGCGCCAGCAGCTTGGGGGCCAGGGCACTGAACACTGAAGCTTTCTTT. Amino acids: CASSLGARALNTEAFF. The chain links TRBV5-1 to TRBJ1-1, with a tentative D call TRBD1 (5 bases). Per the germline V gene, CDR1 is SGHRS and CDR2 is YFSETQ. This CDR3 has 16 residues. V was pared by 0 bases and J by 0 bases, with 12 bases between.

This clone was seen a handful of times. The gene calls are TRBV4-1 and TRBJ1-5; D unclear. This CDR3 is 15 amino acids long. V lost 2 bases and J 4 bases, leaving 12 bases between the germline ends. Germline V gives CDR1 MGHRA, CDR2 YSYEKL. DNA of the CDR3: TGCGCCAGCAGCCAATTTGTTCTCGGGAATCAGCCCCAGCATTTT. Its protein is CASSQFVLGNQPQHF.

The chain employs TRBV7-6 and TRBJ2-7; 9 nucleotides line up with TRBD1. CDR1 and CDR2 (germline): SGHVS, FNYEAQ. This CDR3 has 16 amino acids. With V trimmed by 5 bases and J by 0 bases, 8 bases remained unmatched. CDR3 residues: CASSTLTGGSSYEQYF. In DNA, the CDR3 is TGTGCCAGCAGCACTTTGACAGGGGGTAGCTCCTACGAGCAGTACTTC.

This chain joins TRBV27 and TRBJ1-2; 9 nucleotides line up with TRBD1. CDR3 length: 15 residues. J gave up 4 bases and V 3 bases, and 6 bases lay outside the gene matches. Germline V gene data show CDR1 as MNHEY and CDR2 as SMNVEV (reference sequence). The CDR3, as DNA: TGTGCCAGCAGTTTTACAGGGGGCGCGGTCTATGGCTACACCTTC. It is translated as CASSFTGGAVYGYTF.

The CDR3 DNA sequence: TGTGCCAGCAGCAAATCCGGGGTTCACGGCGAGCAGTACTTC. Its translation: CASSKSGVHGEQYF. The V call is TRBV7-9, the J call TRBJ2-7; TRBD2 is a possible D gene (5 bases). CDR1 is SEHNR, CDR2 FQNEAQ, per germline (reference sequence). V shed 5 bases and J shed 6 bases, with 17 bases lying between them. There are 14 residues in the CDR3.

Turning to this clone: Other DNA sequences in this specimen translate into the identical CDR3. The chain employs TRBV5-4 and TRBJ1-3; 7 bases are shared with TRBD1. The CDR3 has 15 amino acids. V shed 0 bases, J shed 2 bases, and the junction held 2 bases outside the gene matches. The germline V gene has CDR1 SGHNT and CDR2 YYREEE (reference sequence). The CDR3 region has the DNA TGTGCCAGCAGCTTGGACAGGGGCCCTGGAAACACCATATATTTT. It codes for CASSLDRGPGNTIYF.

This chain connects TRBV30 to TRBJ1-3; D gene ambiguous. The CDR3 is made up of 14 amino acids. Germline values: CDR1 GTSNPN, CDR2 SVGIG (reference sequence). V was pared by 5 bases and J by 0 bases, with 11 bases between. CDR3 protein: CAWAWLSSGNTIYF. Here the CDR3 DNA reads TGTGCCTGGGCCTGGCTGAGCTCTGGAAACACCATATATTTT.

This CDR3 reads CASSLDRTGTYEQYF. CDR3 bases: TGTGCCAGCAGCTTAGATCGAACAGGCACCTACGAGCAGTACTTC. The gene calls are TRBV11-2 and TRBJ2-7, with D possibly being TRBD1 (5 bases). This CDR3 has 15 residues. Trimming left V 0 bases short and J 2 bases short, with 11 bases between. Germline-derived CDR1 and CDR2 are SGHAT and FQNNGV.

This clone appeared a single time. The chain has TRBV5-4 and TRBJ2-7; 8 bases match TRBD1. Germline CDR1 reads SGHNT; CDR2 reads YYREEE (reference sequence). The V gene end was trimmed by 4 bases and the J gene end by 3 bases; junction bases not matched to a gene: 12. The CDR3 loop spans 16 amino acids. The CDR3 nucleotides read TGTGCCAGCAGCGGTACCGGGACAGGCATTCTCTACGAGCAGTACTTC. This sequence encodes CASSGTGTGILYEQYF.

This clone was counted only a few times. The V gene is TRBV29-1, the J gene TRBJ1-1; D remains ambiguous. Looked up from germline, CDR1 is SQVTM and CDR2 is ANQGSEA. V lost 4 bases, J lost 7 bases, and 10 bases lay in between. This CDR3 contains 11 residues. DNA for the CDR3: TGCAGCGTTGCGGGCGGGCTTGAAGCTTTCTTT. Amino acid sequence: CSVAGGLEAFF.

The J gene is TRBJ2-7, the V gene TRBV27; D is ambiguous. The V end lost 2 bases, the J end lost 2 bases, and 10 bases lay between the germline ends. This CDR3 is 14 amino acids long. The V gene's germline CDR1 is MNHEY and CDR2 SMNVEV (reference sequence). CDR3 in DNA: TGTGCCAGCAGTTTAAGGCGGTATACCTACGAGCAGTACTTC. Protein sequence: CASSLRRYTYEQYF.

The chain carries TRBV28 and TRBJ2-7; weak D call: TRBD2 (6 bases). The V gene lost 5 bases and the J gene lost 0 bases, with 11 bases spanning the gap. CDR1 is MDHEN, CDR2 SYDVKM, per germline. The CDR3 length is 14 residues. CDR3 nucleotide sequence: TGTGCCAGCAGTCCCCGACTAGGCTCCTACGAGCAGTACTTC. This codes for CASSPRLGSYEQYF.

The chain combines TRBV7-9 with TRBJ1-1; D uncertain. V was clipped by 3 bases and J by 6 bases, with 11 bases between them. The CDR3 has 13 residues. The V gene's germline CDR1 is SEHNR and CDR2 FQNEAQ (reference sequence). CDR3 in DNA: TGTGCCAGCAGCTTCCCGGGGATTTCTGAAGCTTTCTTT. This translates into CASSFPGISEAFF.

Comment on this clone: The sample carries other DNA sequences with the same CDR3. J is TRBJ2-1 and V is TRBV27; 11 bases are shared with TRBD2. The CDR3 contains 18 residues. Germline V gene lookup returns CDR1 MNHEY and CDR2 SMNVEV (reference sequence). V was clipped by 2 bases and J by 3 bases; unmatched bases: 9. CDR3 protein: CASSLPSTSGKLYNEQFF. In DNA, the CDR3 is TGTGCCAGCAGTTTACCTTCGACTAGCGGGAAGCTCTACAATGAGCAGTTCTTC.

This clone occurred once. A much more abundant neighbour one base away suggests this may be a read error. Different DNA sequences within this sample yield the same CDR3. The chain carries TRBV27 and TRBJ2-7; no reliable D call. Deletions cut 4 bases from V and 4 bases from J, with 5 bases between. The germline gives CDR1 MNHEY, CDR2 SMNVEV (reference sequence). The CDR3 loop spans 11 amino acids. The CDR3 is CASSSSYEQYF. For the CDR3, the DNA is TGTGCCAGCAGTTCCTCTTACGAGCAGTACTTC.

This clone appeared a single time. The chain links TRBV6-6 to TRBJ2-5; D uncertain. The CDR3 contains 13 residues. The germline gives CDR1 MNHNY, CDR2 SVGAGI (reference sequence). Trimming cost V 0 bases and J 7 bases, with 9 bases left between them. The CDR3 DNA follows: TGTGCCAGCAGTTACTCCGGCCGAGGGACCCAGTACTTC. It specifies CASSYSGRGTQYF.

This chain links TRBV4-1 with TRBJ2-1; 8 bases agree with TRBD2. CDR3 length: 16 amino acids. CDR1 is MGHRA, CDR2 YSYEKL, per germline. V was pared by 0 bases and J by 14 bases, with 15 bases of the junction left unmatched. The CDR3, as DNA: TGCGCCAGCAGCCAAGATCCCGGGACTAGGCTATCACGGGAGTTCTTC. Translation: CASSQDPGTRLSREFF.

J is TRBJ1-5 and V is TRBV27, with D uncertain. The CDR3 extends over 14 amino acids. The V end lost 8 bases, the J end lost 0 bases, and 11 bases lay between the germline ends. Germline V CDR1 and CDR2: MNHEY, SMNVEV (reference sequence). CDR3 amino acids: CASGPALSNQPQHF. The CDR3 DNA is TGTGCCAGCGGTCCGGCGCTTAGCAATCAGCCCCAGCATTTT.

The gene calls are TRBV9 and TRBJ1-3; no definite D call. In germline, CDR1 is SGDLS, CDR2 YYNGEE. The V end lost 4 bases, the J end lost 11 bases, and 19 bases lay between the germline ends. The CDR3 totals 14 residues. CDR3 sequence: CASSLGQDPVAIYF. CDR3 coding DNA: TGTGCCAGCAGCCTAGGGCAGGACCCGGTGGCCATATATTTT.

The chain carries TRBV10-3 and TRBJ1-1; D is possibly TRBD1 (6 bases). The CDR3 extends over 12 amino acids. The germline CDR1 and CDR2 sequences are ENHRY and SYGVKD. Trimming removed 10 bases at V and 6 bases at J, with 15 bases between. CDR3 bases: TGTGCCACCCTAGGGGGGCCCGCTGAAGCTTTCTTT. The encoded protein is CATLGGPAEAFF.

The gene calls are TRBV2 and TRBJ2-1, with D possibly being TRBD1 or TRBD2 (5 bases each). With 2 bases removed from V and 2 bases from J, the gap between germline ends came to 19 bases. The V gene's germline CDR1 is SNHLY and CDR2 FYNNEI. The CDR3 spans 18 residues. CDR3 coding DNA: TGTGCCAGCAGTGAAATTGAACGGGGCTCCTATCCCTACAATGAGCAGTTCTTC. Translating gives CASSEIERGSYPYNEQFF. Supplemented by reference TRBV2 and TRBJ2-1, the full variable domain reads EPEVTQTPSHQVTQMGQEVILRCVPISNHLYFYWYRQILGQKVEFLVSFYNNEISEKSEIFDDQFSVERPDGSNFTLKIRSTKLEDSAMYFCASSEIERGSYPYNEQFFGPGTRLTVL.

V usage is TRBV7-2 and J usage is TRBJ1-2, with 8 bases fitting TRBD1. After removal of 1 base from V and 6 bases from J, the junction contained 10 bases not matched to a gene. This CDR3 is built from 16 residues. The germline V gene encodes CDR1 SGHTA and CDR2 FQGNSA. CDR3 loop: CASSLVPDRDQNGYTF. CDR3 DNA: TGTGCCAGCAGCTTAGTACCGGACAGGGATCAGAATGGCTACACCTTC.

This clone was detected only once. The rearrangement joins TRBV2 to TRBJ2-7, with D tentatively TRBD2 (7 bases). Germline assignment: CDR1 SNHLY and CDR2 FYNNEI. The germline V and J ends were trimmed by 8 bases and 2 bases, with 25 bases remaining between them. The CDR3 runs 17 residues. In nucleotides, the CDR3 is TGTGCCAGCTCGGGGGCGGAACTAGCGTCACTACCCTACGAGCAGTACTTC. Its translation: CASSGAELASLPYEQYF.